The rows below give T cell receptor beta chains drawn from one sample of a study of blood T cell repertoires in COVID-19. Repertoires were generated with immunoSEQ multiplex PCR, while TCRdb's copy carries only in-frame clones and drops some. The table has 150,000 to 180,000 clones, approximately 73% seen once. The sample comprised peripheral blood. The receptor set was obtained from an elderly woman with acute or convalescent COVID-19. The CDR3 runs from the conserved cysteine through the conserved F or W.

v_gene: TRBV19; j_gene: TRBJ1-1; CDR3aa: CASSIDRYGEAFF
v_gene: TRBV4-2; j_gene: TRBJ1-2; CDR3aa: CASSQGDSSIYGYTF
v_gene: TRBV18; j_gene: TRBJ1-1; CDR3aa: CASSPGTAEAFF
v_gene: TRBV7-2; j_gene: TRBJ1-2; CDR3aa: CASSLVETGHGYTF
v_gene: TRBV6-2/TRBV6-3; j_gene: TRBJ1-4; CDR3aa: CASTPGQGLPNEKLFF
v_gene: TRBV5-5; j_gene: TRBJ2-3; CDR3aa: CASSQRLGQGGDTQYF
v_gene: TRBV10-3; j_gene: TRBJ2-7; CDR3aa: CAIRGTGDRYEQYF
v_gene: TRBV18; j_gene: TRBJ1-5; CDR3aa: CASSPLPGGPGNQPQHF
v_gene: TRBV11-2; j_gene: TRBJ2-2; CDR3aa: CASSAHLNPDTGELFF
v_gene: TRBV6-5; j_gene: TRBJ1-2; CDR3aa: CASSFGVGGYTF
v_gene: TRBV7-6; j_gene: TRBJ1-1; CDR3aa: CASSRDRGNTEAFF
v_gene: TRBV25-1; j_gene: TRBJ1-3; CDR3aa: CASSDGGPLGNTIYF
v_gene: TRBV6-2/TRBV6-3; j_gene: TRBJ2-2; CDR3aa: CASSGGSRTGELFF
v_gene: TRBV2; j_gene: TRBJ1-2; CDR3aa: CAGGGVLYGYTF
v_gene: TRBV11-2; j_gene: TRBJ1-1; CDR3aa: CASSLDQGLNTEAFF
v_gene: TRBV10-1; j_gene: TRBJ1-2; CDR3aa: CATYRTVRNYGYTF
v_gene: TRBV24-1; j_gene: TRBJ2-7; CDR3aa: CATSTGLANYEQYF
v_gene: TRBV6-1; j_gene: TRBJ2-7; CDR3aa: CASSERAYEQYF
v_gene: TRBV5-5; j_gene: TRBJ1-6; CDR3aa: CASSSSDSYNSPLHF
v_gene: TRBV7-9; j_gene: TRBJ2-5; CDR3aa: CASSSLTSGGQETQYF
v_gene: TRBV7-9; j_gene: TRBJ1-6; CDR3aa: CASSLGEYNSPLHF
v_gene: TRBV18; j_gene: TRBJ1-5; CDR3aa: CASSPGAGLEPQHF
v_gene: TRBV7-8; j_gene: TRBJ2-3; CDR3aa: CASSLGTSGTSTDTQYF
v_gene: TRBV4-3; j_gene: TRBJ2-1; CDR3aa: CASSSTSGENNEQFF
v_gene: TRBV7-7; j_gene: TRBJ2-3; CDR3aa: CASSLGGRVTDTQYF
v_gene: TRBV7-2; j_gene: TRBJ2-5; CDR3aa: CASSLMSGGETQYF
v_gene: TRBV6-7; j_gene: TRBJ1-5; CDR3aa: CASSYPRTGAPQPQHF
v_gene: TRBV5-1; j_gene: TRBJ2-1; CDR3aa: CASSYMGVSYNEQFF
v_gene: TRBV6-6; j_gene: TRBJ1-1; CDR3aa: CASRNTGIVTEAFF
v_gene: TRBV18; j_gene: TRBJ2-3; CDR3aa: CASSPHAGPPSSETDTQYF
v_gene: TRBV19; j_gene: TRBJ2-1; CDR3aa: CASSGLAEYNEQFF
v_gene: TRBV6-5; j_gene: TRBJ2-3; CDR3aa: CASSLSGGSDTQYF
v_gene: TRBV5-1; j_gene: TRBJ1-2; CDR3aa: CASSLEGQSYGYTF
v_gene: TRBV5-1; j_gene: TRBJ1-6; CDR3aa: CASSLEVEGATSNSPLHF
v_gene: TRBV9; j_gene: TRBJ1-4; CDR3aa: CASSIWTGQGEKLFF
v_gene: TRBV19; j_gene: TRBJ2-6; CDR3aa: CASSSDRGSGANVLTF
v_gene: TRBV5-1; j_gene: TRBJ1-2; CDR3aa: CASSPGQGGGYTF
v_gene: TRBV7-6; j_gene: TRBJ2-7; CDR3aa: CASSLQREQYF
v_gene: TRBV6-5; j_gene: TRBJ1-1; CDR3aa: CASRKQGNTEAFF
v_gene: TRBV3-1/TRBV3-2; j_gene: TRBJ2-2; CDR3aa: CASSQGEGTGELFF
v_gene: TRBV11-2; j_gene: TRBJ2-6; CDR3aa: CASSLDGSSGANVLTF
v_gene: TRBV18; j_gene: TRBJ1-1; CDR3aa: CASSPRGDTEAFF
v_gene: TRBV11-2; j_gene: TRBJ2-7; CDR3aa: CASSFSGGDEQYF
v_gene: TRBV3-1/TRBV3-2; j_gene: TRBJ2-1; CDR3aa: CASSQTAKGWYNEQFF
v_gene: TRBV27; j_gene: TRBJ1-2; CDR3aa: CASSLSHRAYGYTF
v_gene: TRBV6-6; j_gene: TRBJ2-2; CDR3aa: CASSRLAGATGELFF
v_gene: TRBV12-3/TRBV12-4; j_gene: TRBJ2-7; CDR3aa: CASSLSQGVEQYF
v_gene: TRBV7-2; j_gene: TRBJ1-4; CDR3aa: CASSLGTGLGDEKLFF
v_gene: TRBV5-6; j_gene: TRBJ1-1; CDR3aa: CASSGFRGGGRGTEAFF
v_gene: TRBV23-1; j_gene: TRBJ1-4; CDR3aa: CASDRGSGEKLFF
v_gene: TRBV2; j_gene: TRBJ1-2; CDR3aa: CASSQTGGLETF
v_gene: TRBV29-1; j_gene: TRBJ2-6; CDR3aa: CSVGDIGGSGANVLTF
v_gene: TRBV19; j_gene: TRBJ2-2; CDR3aa: CASSSSITYTGELFF